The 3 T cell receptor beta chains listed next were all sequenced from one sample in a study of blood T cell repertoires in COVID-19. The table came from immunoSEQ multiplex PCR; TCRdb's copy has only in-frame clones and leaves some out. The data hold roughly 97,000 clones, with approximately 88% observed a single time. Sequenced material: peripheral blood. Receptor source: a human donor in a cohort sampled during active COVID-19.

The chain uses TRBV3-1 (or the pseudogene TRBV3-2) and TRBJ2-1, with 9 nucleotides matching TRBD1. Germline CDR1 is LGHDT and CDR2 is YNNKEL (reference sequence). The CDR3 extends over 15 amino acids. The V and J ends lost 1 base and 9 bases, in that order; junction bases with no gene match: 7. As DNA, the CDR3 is TGTGCCAGCAGCCAAGGGGACAGGGATAGCAGTGAGCAGTTCTTC. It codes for CASSQGDRDSSEQFF.

CDR3 residues: CASRPTGSNQPQHF. The CDR3 nucleotides are TGTGCCAGCAGACCCACAGGGAGCAATCAGCCCCAGCATTTT. The rearrangement links TRBV6-5 to TRBJ1-5, with D tentatively TRBD1 (6 bases). Trimming left V 6 bases short and J 1 base short, with 10 bases between. The CDR3 runs to 14 residues. Germline V gene lookup returns CDR1 MNHEY and CDR2 SVGAGI.

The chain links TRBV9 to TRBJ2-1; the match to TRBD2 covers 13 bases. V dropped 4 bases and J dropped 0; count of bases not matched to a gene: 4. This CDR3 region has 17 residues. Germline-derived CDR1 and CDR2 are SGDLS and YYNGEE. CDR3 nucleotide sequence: TGTGCCAGCAGCCCTTGGACTAGCGGGAGCTCCTACAATGAGCAGTTCTTC. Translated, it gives CASSPWTSGSSYNEQFF. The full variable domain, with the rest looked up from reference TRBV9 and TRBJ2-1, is DSGVTQTPKHLITATGQRVTLRCSPRSGDLSVYWYQQSLDQGLQFLIQYYNGEERAKGNILERFSAQQFPDLHSELNLSSLELGDSALYFCASSPWTSGSSYNEQFFGPGTRLTVL.